This entry is about one T cell receptor beta chain. This clone has only a few counts. The antigen this receptor binds is unknown. Per-base quality was not reported, and no clone a single base away is much larger than it. Collaborating institutions collected whole blood in K2EDTA tubes following their own protocols. For TCRbeta analysis, collaborators shipped samples as frozen whole blood, isolated PBMCs, or DNA extracted from either of those sample types. The sample comes from a study of blood T cell repertoires in COVID-19 (TCRdb year 2020). Study-level background: Collaborator samples came from the United States, Italy and Spain and covered acute and convalescent phases of COVID-19. Samples came from the ongoing ImmuneRACE study (first 160 participants) plus 1,254 subjects from 6 global collaborators. The repertoires were released in a freely available public database meant as a resource for research on the immune response to SARS-CoV-2. Where available, HLA class I and class II types were obtained from metadata supplied by the sample provider rather than from assay-based typing. Nearly every sample came with metadata listing a de-identified subject ID, COVID-19 status, age in years and sex. The prospective study material was composed of cDNA or gDNA derived from T cells, B-cell-depleted T cells, or PBMCs. The dataset comprised deeply sampled blood TCRbeta repertoires from subjects exposed to, actively infected with, or recovered from COVID-19.

The CDR3 goes from the cysteine to the phenylalanine over 13 residues. The only DNA kept is the CDR3, 39 bases in frame from the first base. CDR1 SGHDT and CDR2 YYEEEE are derived from the germline V gene. V was cut back by 1 base and J by 7 bases, leaving a gap of 11 bases between them. What the authors observed across the whole study: The quantity of clinical and demographic metadata differed by source and by participant and was supplied without curation.

The immunoSEQ Assay, a bias-controlled multiplex PCR, was used to amplify TCRbeta CDR3 regions from genomic DNA. In the authors' own workflow: The number of nucleated cells in each sample was estimated by amplification of reference gene primers within the assay. To quantify the absolute abundance of each unique TCRbeta CDR3 rearrangement, sequence reads were collapsed and filtered. For each sample, productive Simpson clonality was calculated by taking the square root of Simpson's diversity index across productive rearrangements. TCRdb provides this immuneACCESS table in a form limited to in-frame rearrangements. Some clones are lacking; in checked studies, under half of them reflect an unresolved V gene, and why the rest are absent is not known. For V, J and clone size, that table is used; D and trimming come from the DNA. For this sample the table gives 130,000 to 150,000 clones, of which approximately 91% were detected only once. Of the sample, about 10% falls within the top ten clones.

This TCR was sampled from a man aged 50-60 years with active or convalescent COVID-19. The chain couples TRBV5-6 to TRBJ2-5; the D gene identity is not certain. The source material was peripheral blood. At the DNA level, the sequence is TGTGCCAGCAGCTTGTCGACCGGGTGGACCCAGTACTTC. This sequence encodes CASSLSTGWTQYF.